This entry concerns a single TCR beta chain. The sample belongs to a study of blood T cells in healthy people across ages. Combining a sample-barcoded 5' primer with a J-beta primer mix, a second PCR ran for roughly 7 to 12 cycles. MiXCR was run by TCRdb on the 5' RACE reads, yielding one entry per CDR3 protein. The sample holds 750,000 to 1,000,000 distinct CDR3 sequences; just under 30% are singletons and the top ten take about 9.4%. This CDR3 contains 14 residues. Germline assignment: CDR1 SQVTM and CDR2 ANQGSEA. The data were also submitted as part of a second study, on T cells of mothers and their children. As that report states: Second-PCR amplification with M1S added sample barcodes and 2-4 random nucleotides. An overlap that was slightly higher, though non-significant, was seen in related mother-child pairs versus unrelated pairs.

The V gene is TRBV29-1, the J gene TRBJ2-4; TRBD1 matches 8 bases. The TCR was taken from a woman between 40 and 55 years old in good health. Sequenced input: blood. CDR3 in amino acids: CSTNRGARQDEQYF. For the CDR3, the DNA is TGCAGTACAAACAGGGGGGCTAGACAGGATGAGCAGTACTTC.